The 10 T cell receptor beta chains given below trace back to one sample, sequenced in a study of STAT5B mutations in CD4+ large granular lymphocyte leukemia. Some clones are missing from TCRdb's copy, which holds only in-frame ones; the method was immunoSEQ multiplex PCR. The sample lists tens of thousands of clones, around 88% seen once, with about 0.92% in the top ten. The sequencing input was CD4+ T cells from blood buffy coats. Receptors originate from a human donor in good health.

V usage is TRBV9 and J usage is TRBJ2-1; possibly TRBD2 for D (6 bases). V lost 1 base to trimming and J lost 10 bases, with 12 bases between them. Germline V gives CDR1 SGDLS, CDR2 YYNGEE. The CDR3 is 13 residues long. CDR3 sequence reads: CASSVRGYGEQFF. CDR3 DNA sequence: TGTGCCAGCAGCGTACGGGGGTACGGGGAGCAGTTCTTC.

This clone was seen just once. The V gene is TRBV6-5, the J gene TRBJ1-1; no firm D call. The CDR3 totals 14 residues. Germline V CDR1 and CDR2: MNHEY, SVGAGI. V was shortened by 5 bases and J by 7 bases, with 17 bases between the two germline ends. The CDR3 bases are TGTGCCAGCAGTACTCGTGGAGGGCTAAGTGAAGCTTTCTTT. This sequence encodes CASSTRGGLSEAFF.

As to this clone: In the same sample, other DNA sequences code for this CDR3. The chain's CDR3 is CASSLDRGLEGYTF. DNA for the CDR3: TGCGCCAGCAGCTTGGATAGGGGGCTGGAAGGCTACACCTTC. The chain combines TRBV5-1 with TRBJ1-2; TRBD1 agrees at 7 bases. V trimming: 0 bases; J trimming: 8 bases; junction bases outside the gene matches: 7. This CDR3 contains 14 residues. Germline V gene lookup returns CDR1 SGHRS and CDR2 YFSETQ.

The chain has TRBV29-1 and TRBJ2-2; the D gene is possibly TRBD1 (5 bases). CDR1 is SQVTM, CDR2 ANQGSEA, per germline. The CDR3 totals 14 residues. V dropped 1 base and J dropped 4 bases, with 10 bases sitting between them. The CDR3 is CSVEGGLGTGELFF. CDR3 nucleotide sequence: TGCAGCGTTGAAGGGGGCCTGGGCACCGGGGAGCTGTTTTTT.

V and J are TRBV4-1 and TRBJ1-2; D not certain. The CDR3 has 14 amino acids. Germline values: CDR1 MGHRA, CDR2 YSYEKL. The germline V and J ends were trimmed by 1 base and 12 bases, with 18 bases remaining between them. The CDR3 sequence: CASSQVSGPVANTF. The CDR3 DNA follows: TGCGCCAGCAGCCAAGTTTCCGGTCCGGTGGCTAACACCTTC.

V gene TRBV9 combines with J gene TRBJ1-2, with no clear D. The germline V and J ends were trimmed by 2 bases and 3 bases, with 11 bases remaining between them. This CDR3 region has 14 residues. From germline, CDR1 is SGDLS and CDR2 YYNGEE. This chain's CDR3 is CASSVDPQDYGYTF. CDR3 bases: TGTGCCAGCAGCGTGGACCCTCAAGACTATGGCTACACCTTC.

This rearrangement joins TRBV5-6 to TRBJ1-1; 8 nucleotides match TRBD1. The CDR3 runs to 14 residues. Germline V CDR1 and CDR2: SGHDT, YYEEEE. V was clipped by 2 bases and J by 3 bases; unmatched bases: 3. The CDR3 DNA reads TGTGCCAGCAGCTTAACAGGGGGGGACACTGAAGCTTTCTTT. Translated: CASSLTGGDTEAFF.

The chain's CDR3 is CASSLQGAENQPQHF. DNA for the CDR3: TGTGCCAGCAGCCTACAGGGGGCGGAAAATCAGCCCCAGCATTTT. The rearrangement joins TRBV9 to TRBJ1-5, with 9 positions matching TRBD1. Germline-derived CDR1 and CDR2 are SGDLS and YYNGEE. The CDR3 contains 15 residues. V lost 4 bases to trimming and J lost 4 bases; unmatched junction nucleotides: 6.

The rearrangement uses TRBV4-1 and TRBJ2-2, with a weak D call TRBD1 (6 bases). CDR1 is MGHRA, CDR2 YSYEKL, per germline. The CDR3 spans 16 residues. V was clipped by 0 bases and J by 8 bases, with 16 bases between them. CDR3 region: CASSQEGHSPVGELFF. The DNA for the CDR3 is TGCGCCAGCAGCCAAGAGGGACACAGTCCCGTGGGGGAGCTGTTTTTT.

The rearrangement links TRBV4-1 to TRBJ2-5, with D perhaps matching TRBD1 (6 bases). V was cut by 4 bases and J by 5 bases, with 17 bases left in between. This CDR3 has 15 amino acids. Germline V CDR1 and CDR2: MGHRA, YSYEKL. The CDR3 DNA follows: TGCGCCAGCAGCCGGGAACCGGGACACAGGGAGACCCAGTACTTC. It codes for CASSREPGHRETQYF.